The present T cell receptor (beta chain) was sequenced within a study of T cells in Graves' hyperthyroidism and ophthalmopathy. Overall study context: Peripheral blood was secured at the point of initial diagnosis, before any treatment.

As to this clonotype: Its antigen is not known.

Broader study findings: Researchers found most expanded thyroid clonotypes above 0.001 in blood as well.

Germline CDR1 reads MNHEY; CDR2 reads SVGEGT. V dropped 10 bases and J dropped 6; count of bases not matched to a gene: 19. The CDR3 is made up of 16 amino acids. Reasons for excluding patients were uncontrolled infection, other autoimmune disease, pregnancy or lactation. Template material for amplifying TCR beta CDR3 regions consisted of RNA transcripts. The TCR CDR3 first-round RT-PCR relied on the HTBI primer set. TCRdb re-called the multiplex PCR reads with MiXCR, one entry per CDR3 protein. The data contain hundreds of thousands of distinct CDR3 sequences, roughly 15% of them singletons. Material for sequencing was blood. This clonotype was obtained from a woman aged 45-60 years with Graves' ophthalmopathy. The J gene is TRBJ2-7, the V gene TRBV6-2 or TRBV6-3; 9 bases are shared with TRBD1. CDR3 nucleotides: TGTGCCATCAGAAAGGGGCAACGGGACAGGGCTTCCGAGCAGTACTTC. It encodes CAIRKGQRDRASEQYF.